Listed below are T cell receptor beta chains from one sample, sequenced in a study of T-cell memory formation after mild COVID-19. MiXCR, applied by TCRdb to the 5' RACE reads, yields one record per CDR3 protein. The table has 250,000 to 350,000 distinct CDR3 sequences, roughly an eighth seen once. The sequenced material came from PBMCs or a T cell subset sorted from them (not recorded which). The receptors were gathered from a man younger than 35 who had mild COVID-19 (a few samples of this study predate the infection). Cell type and time point are not known. CDR3s include the opening cysteine and the closing phenylalanine or tryptophan. A D gene is named only where the DNA matches it firmly. Clone size, where shown, is once, few, many, or a class for clones that have expanded.

cdr3_nt cdr3_aa v_call clone_size j_call d_call
TGTGCCAGCATTTTCGCAAACACTGAAGCTTTCTTT CASIFANTEAFF TRBV12-3/TRBV12-4 . TRBJ1-1 .
TGTGCCAGCAGCCCGAAACTGGGGGAACAAGAGACCCAGTACTTC CASSPKLGEQETQYF TRBV7-9 many TRBJ2-5 .
TGTGCCAGCAGTTATGGGACAGGGCGAGCGACAGGGGAGCTGTTTTTT CASSYGTGRATGELFF TRBV6-2/TRBV6-3 many TRBJ2-2 TRBD1
TGTGCCAGCGGATCCGGGCCACCCAACTACGAGCAGTACTTC CASGSGPPNYEQYF TRBV12-3/TRBV12-4 few TRBJ2-7 .
TGTGCCAGCAGTGACTATTCCCGGCACAGGGCCTACGAGCAGTACTTC CASSDYSRHRAYEQYF TRBV6-4 . TRBJ2-7 .
TGTGCCAGCAGCTTGGCCGTAAGCTCCTACAATGAGCAGTTCTTC CASSLAVSSYNEQFF TRBV5-6 . TRBJ2-1 .
TGTGCCAGCAGCCGAGACAGGGGCATAACTGAAGCTTTCTTT CASSRDRGITEAFF TRBV3-1 few TRBJ1-1 TRBD1
TGCAGTGCTACATCTAGGACAGGCACGAACACTGAAGCTTTCTTT CSATSRTGTNTEAFF TRBV20-1 few TRBJ1-1 TRBD1
TGTGCCAGCAGCCTGATGAGATGGCAGTTCTTC CASSLMRWQFF TRBV6-2/TRBV6-3 . TRBJ2-1 .
TGTGCCAGCAGTTACTCGACCCCCCGGAATGAGCAGTTCTTC CASSYSTPRNEQFF TRBV6-5 few TRBJ2-1 .
TGTGCCAGCAGTCTCCGGACTAGCGGGGCACATGAGCAGTTCTTC CASSLRTSGAHEQFF TRBV6-5 many TRBJ2-1 TRBD2
TGTGCCAGCAGCTTACCGACAGGGTCTCTGATCTTT CASSLPTGSLIF TRBV7-2 many TRBJ1-1 TRBD1
TGTGCCAGCAGTTGGCCAGGGAACACTGAAGCTTTCTTT CASSWPGNTEAFF TRBV6-5 many TRBJ1-1 .
TGCGCCAGCAGCTTGGCCGGACTAGCGGGGGAAGAGACCCAGTACTTC CASSLAGLAGEETQYF TRBV5-1 . TRBJ2-5 TRBD2
TGCAGTCTCGGACTAGCGGGGAATACAGATACGCAGTATTTT CSLGLAGNTDTQYF TRBV20-1 few TRBJ2-3 TRBD2
TGCGCCAGCAGCCAAGACGGGGGGGCGGATACGCAGTATTTT CASSQDGGADTQYF TRBV4-3 . TRBJ2-3 TRBD2
TGTGCCAGCAGAAAGGGGATAATTGCAGAGACCCAGTACTTC CASRKGIIAETQYF TRBV27 . TRBJ2-5 .
TGTGCCATCAAGCTAGCGGGGGGCTCAGATACGCAGTATTTT CAIKLAGGSDTQYF TRBV10-3 . TRBJ2-3 TRBD2
TGTGCCAGCAGCTTAGGGACATTGGGAGAGACCCAGTACTTC CASSLGTLGETQYF TRBV7-2 . TRBJ2-5 .
TGCGCCAGCAGCTTGGGGGGCGGCCACTACGAGCAGTACTTC CASSLGGGHYEQYF TRBV5-1 . TRBJ2-7 .
TGTGCCAGCAGCTTAAGTCCCAGGACAGGGGGGATAGATACGCAGTATTTT CASSLSPRTGGIDTQYF TRBV7-2 . TRBJ2-3 TRBD1
TGTGCCAGCACCGGGCGGAGCAATCAGCCCCAGCATTTT CASTGRSNQPQHF TRBV12-3/TRBV12-4 . TRBJ1-5 .
TGCAGCGTTTTGGGTCCAGGGGCGGGCACTGAAGCTTTCTTT CSVLGPGAGTEAFF TRBV29-1 . TRBJ1-1 .
TGTGCCAGCAGTTACAGGTCCCCGAACACCGGGGAGCTGTTTTTT CASSYRSPNTGELFF TRBV6-5 once TRBJ2-2 .
TGTGCCAGCAGTCCCCGGACTAGCGGGGTCCAGGAGACCCAGTACTTC CASSPRTSGVQETQYF TRBV6-2/TRBV6-3 many TRBJ2-5 TRBD2
TGTGCCAGCAGGCCGACAGCGAACACCGGGGAGCTGTTTTTT CASRPTANTGELFF TRBV7-9 few TRBJ2-2 .
TGTGCCAGCAACCTGGACCCCTCGAGGAACACAGATACGCAGTATTTT CASNLDPSRNTDTQYF TRBV6-5 . TRBJ2-3 .